Shown below are 5 T cell receptor beta chains from a single sample sequenced in a study of Ad26.COV2.S vaccination and SARS-CoV-2 variants. Treatment here: around 19 received Ad26.COV2.S at low or high dose, single or two shots; about 5 received placebo; per-sample allocation not given. It was on day 63 after the first vaccine or placebo injection that samples were taken. Generated by immunoSEQ multiplex PCR, the TCRdb table keeps only in-frame clones and is missing some. The profile covers hundreds of thousands of clones, with more than 75% appearing a single time and about 3.5% taken by the ten largest. This material consisted of peripheral blood, taken in a trial of Ad26.COV2.S vaccine versus placebo. The receptors come from a person between 18 and 59 years old who received the Ad26.COV2.S COVID-19 vaccine or a placebo.

The V and J genes are TRBV10-3 and TRBJ1-3; 7 bases agree with TRBD1. Germline values: CDR1 ENHRY, CDR2 SYGVKD. The V and J ends lost 10 bases and 2 bases, in that order; junction bases with no gene match: 5. The CDR3 has 13 amino acids. Written as DNA, the CDR3 is TGTGCCACTGGGACAGACACTGGAAACACCATATATTTT. Translating gives CATGTDTGNTIYF.

V usage is TRBV30 and J usage is TRBJ2-5; TRBD2 matches 14 bases. From germline, CDR1 is GTSNPN and CDR2 SVGIG (reference sequence). The CDR3 consists of 16 residues. Losses at the gene ends were 0 bases for V and 4 bases for J; bases not matched to a gene: 4. In nucleotides, the CDR3 is TGTGCCTGGAGTGTACGACTAGCGGGGGGGCCAGAGACCCAGTACTTC. This sequence encodes CAWSVRLAGGPETQYF.

The chain couples TRBV7-6 to TRBJ1-2; 7 nucleotides match TRBD1. The CDR3 loop spans 16 amino acids. V shed 1 base, J shed 6 bases, and the junction held 11 bases outside the gene matches. Germline CDR1 is SGHVS and CDR2 is FNYEAQ. The CDR3 coding sequence is TGTGCCAGCAGCTTAGGGTCCCCCCGACAGGGCCATGGCTACACCTTC. It translates to CASSLGSPRQGHGYTF.

The chain has TRBV4-1 and TRBJ2-5; D gene unclear. Germline V gene data show CDR1 as MGHRA and CDR2 as YSYEKL. V shed 0 bases and J shed 4 bases, with 3 bases lying between them. The CDR3 extends over 12 amino acids. For the CDR3, the DNA is TGCGCCAGCAGCCAAGAAGGAGAGACCCAGTACTTC. The encoded protein is CASSQEGETQYF.

The rearrangement joins TRBV10-2 to TRBJ2-6, with 8 bases matching TRBD1. The CDR3 sequence is 17 residues long. Germline V gene data show CDR1 as WSHSY and CDR2 as SAAADI. V was clipped by 2 bases and J by 2 bases; unmatched bases: 5. The CDR3 nucleotides are TGCGCCAGCAGTGAGGGACAGGGAAGAACTGGGGCCAACGTCCTGACTTTC. Its translation: CASSEGQGRTGANVLTF.